The entry below describes one T cell receptor (beta chain). The record originates from a study of blood T cell repertoires in COVID-19. Study background: Donors in the United States, Italy and Spain gave samples during acute or convalescent COVID-19. PBMCs, B-cell-depleted T cells, or T cells provided the cDNA or gDNA that made up the material.

In the source study's methods: Estimation of nucleated cell counts was performed using reference gene primer amplification. The protocol was immunoSEQ multiplex PCR, while the TCRdb copy is restricted to in-frame clones and leaves out a portion. V, J and clone size are those of that table, while D and trimming were read from the DNA. The sample has just under 150,000 clones, around 84% seen once. With 2 bases clipped from V and 6 bases from J, the junction kept 5 bases outside the gene matches. Germline lookup yields CDR1 MNHEY and CDR2 SVGEGT. The CDR3 is 15 residues long. The rearrangement joins TRBV6-2 or TRBV6-3 to TRBJ2-1; TRBD2 matches 9 bases. The sample taken for sequencing was peripheral blood. The source of this sequence is a human donor with acute or convalescent COVID-19. The donor label of this sample is uncertain. Here the CDR3 DNA reads TGTGCCAGCAGTTACCGGCGGGAGGGGGGCAATGAGCAGTTCTTC. It specifies CASSYRREGGNEQFF.